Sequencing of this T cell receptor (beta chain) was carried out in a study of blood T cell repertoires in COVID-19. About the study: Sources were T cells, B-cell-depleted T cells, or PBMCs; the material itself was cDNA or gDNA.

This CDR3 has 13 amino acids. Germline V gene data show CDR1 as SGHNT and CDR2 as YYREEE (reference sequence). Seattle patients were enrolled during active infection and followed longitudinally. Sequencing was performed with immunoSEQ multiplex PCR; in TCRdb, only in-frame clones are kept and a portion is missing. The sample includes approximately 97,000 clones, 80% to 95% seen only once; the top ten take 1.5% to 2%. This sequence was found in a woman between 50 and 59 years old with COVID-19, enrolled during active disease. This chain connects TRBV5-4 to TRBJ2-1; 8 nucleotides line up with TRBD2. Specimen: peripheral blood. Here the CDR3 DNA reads TGTGCTGCCGGCGGGGGGCCTTACAATGAGCAGTTCTTC. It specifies CAAGGGPYNEQFF.